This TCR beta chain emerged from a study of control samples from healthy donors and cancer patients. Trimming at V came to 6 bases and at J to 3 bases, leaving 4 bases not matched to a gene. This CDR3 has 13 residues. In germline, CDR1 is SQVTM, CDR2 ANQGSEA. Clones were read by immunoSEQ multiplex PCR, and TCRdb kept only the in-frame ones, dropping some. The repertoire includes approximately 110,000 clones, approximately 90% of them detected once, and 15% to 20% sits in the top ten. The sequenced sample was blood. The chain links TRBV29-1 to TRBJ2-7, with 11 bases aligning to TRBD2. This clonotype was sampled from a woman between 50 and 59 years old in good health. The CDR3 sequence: CSVRLAGHYEQYV. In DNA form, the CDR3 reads TGCAGCGTGCGACTAGCGGGACACTACGAGCAGTACGTC.